This T cell receptor (beta chain) emerged from a study of blood T cell repertoires in COVID-19. Study-wide context: Italy, Spain and the United States were the sources of the convalescent and acute COVID-19 samples.

In germline, CDR1 is SNHLY, CDR2 FYNNEI. Trimming stripped 7 bases from V and 9 bases from J, with 19 bases between. This CDR3 contains 14 residues. Profiled with immunoSEQ multiplex PCR; TCRdb holds only in-frame clones, not every one. Seen here are around 81,000 clones, under 90% observed once, and the top ten hold under 15%. Sequenced input: peripheral blood. The chain has TRBV2 and TRBJ2-1, with a possible D match to TRBD2 (6 bases). The clonotype originates from a human donor in a cohort sampled during active COVID-19. The CDR3: CASTRDSHLGEQFF. The CDR3 DNA sequence: TGTGCCAGCACCCGGGACTCACACTTAGGTGAGCAGTTCTTC.